This is a list of T cell receptor beta chains from one sample in a study of cytomegalovirus exposure and HLA in healthy donors. Clones were read by immunoSEQ multiplex PCR, and TCRdb kept only the in-frame ones, dropping some. The sample lists approximately 130,000 clones, around 77% occurring once. Sequencing was carried out using PBMCs. Receptors were obtained from a woman aged 50 to 60 in good health and CMV-seronegative. Each CDR3 is given with its conserved first and last residue. The D gene is left open where the match is weak. Clone size is shown for a subset of rows, as once, few, many or a class of expanded clone.

clone size: few; CDR3 length: 15; D gene: TRBD1; V gene: TRBV10-1; J gene: TRBJ2-2; CDR3 protein: CASTGDRGPTGELFF; CDR3 DNA: TGCGCCAGCACTGGGGACAGGGGCCCCACCGGGGAGCTGTTTTTT
clone size: .; CDR3 length: 14; D gene: .; V gene: TRBV7-9; J gene: TRBJ1-1; CDR3 protein: CASSLGRSNTEAFF; CDR3 DNA: TGTGCCAGCAGCTTAGGGAGGTCCAACACTGAAGCTTTCTTT
clone size: .; CDR3 length: 14; D gene: TRBD1; V gene: TRBV4-1; J gene: TRBJ2-1; CDR3 protein: CASSLRTGTYLLFF; CDR3 DNA: TGCGCCAGCAGCCTCCGGACAGGGACCTACCTCTTGTTCTTC
clone size: .; CDR3 length: 13; D gene: TRBD1; V gene: TRBV6-5; J gene: TRBJ2-1; CDR3 protein: CASNPSGTGGWFF; CDR3 DNA: TGTGCCAGCAATCCATCCGGGACAGGGGGCTGGTTCTTC
clone size: .; CDR3 length: 14; D gene: .; V gene: TRBV2; J gene: TRBJ2-5; CDR3 protein: CASRVGENQETQYF; CDR3 DNA: TGTGCCAGCAGAGTGGGAGAGAATCAGGAGACCCAGTACTTC
clone size: .; CDR3 length: 12; D gene: .; V gene: TRBV11-1; J gene: TRBJ1-2; CDR3 protein: CASSSGDYGYTF; CDR3 DNA: TGTGCCAGCAGTAGCGGAGACTATGGCTACACCTTC
clone size: .; CDR3 length: 13; D gene: .; V gene: TRBV4-3; J gene: TRBJ2-1; CDR3 protein: CASSLGKGNEQFF; CDR3 DNA: TGCGCCAGCAGCTTGGGGAAGGGGAATGAGCAGTTCTTC
clone size: few; CDR3 length: 14; D gene: .; V gene: TRBV9; J gene: TRBJ2-2; CDR3 protein: CASSPEHILRELFF; CDR3 DNA: TGTGCCAGCAGCCCCGAACACATTTTGAGGGAGCTGTTTTTT
clone size: .; CDR3 length: 19; D gene: .; V gene: TRBV28; J gene: TRBJ2-6; CDR3 protein: CASRPGARPPVGEANVLTF; CDR3 DNA: TGTGCCAGCAGACCAGGGGCGCGCCCTCCCGTCGGAGAGGCCAACGTCCTGACTTTC
clone size: .; CDR3 length: 14; D gene: .; V gene: TRBV7-7; J gene: TRBJ2-1; CDR3 protein: CASSLGGANNEQFF; CDR3 DNA: TGTGCTAGCAGCTTAGGCGGGGCCAACAATGAGCAGTTCTTC
clone size: .; CDR3 length: 15; D gene: TRBD1; V gene: TRBV5-1; J gene: TRBJ2-7; CDR3 protein: CASSLAQGASYEQYF; CDR3 DNA: TGCGCCAGCAGCCTGGCCCAGGGGGCCTCCTACGAGCAGTACTTC
clone size: .; CDR3 length: 15; D gene: .; V gene: TRBV2; J gene: TRBJ1-5; CDR3 protein: CASSEWRTGNQPQHF; CDR3 DNA: TGTGCCAGCAGTGAGTGGAGGACAGGCAATCAGCCCCAGCATTTT
clone size: once; CDR3 length: 16; D gene: TRBD1; V gene: TRBV11-3; J gene: TRBJ1-2; CDR3 protein: CASSLVPGGDDYGYTF; CDR3 DNA: TGTGCCAGCAGCTTAGTCCCAGGGGGCGATGACTATGGCTACACCTTC
clone size: once; CDR3 length: 17; D gene: TRBD2; V gene: TRBV9; J gene: TRBJ2-2; CDR3 protein: CASSVVGGLARTGELFF; CDR3 DNA: TGTGCCAGCAGCGTAGTTGGGGGACTAGCGAGAACCGGGGAGCTGTTTTTT
clone size: .; CDR3 length: 15; D gene: TRBD1; V gene: TRBV6-1; J gene: TRBJ1-5; CDR3 protein: CASSQGAIQNQPQHF; CDR3 DNA: TGTGCCAGCAGCCAGGGGGCCATTCAAAATCAGCCCCAGCATTTT
clone size: once; CDR3 length: 15; D gene: TRBD1; V gene: TRBV4-3; J gene: TRBJ2-7; CDR3 protein: CASSHYRTGPYEQYF; CDR3 DNA: TGCGCCAGCAGCCATTACAGGACAGGGCCCTACGAGCAGTACTTC
clone size: .; CDR3 length: 15; D gene: .; V gene: TRBV19; J gene: TRBJ1-1; CDR3 protein: CASSRTGSGLTEAFF; CDR3 DNA: TGTGCCAGTTCCAGAACAGGGTCGGGTCTCACTGAAGCTTTCTTT
clone size: few; CDR3 length: 17; D gene: .; V gene: TRBV5-6; J gene: TRBJ1-4; CDR3 protein: CASSRGLSPLINEKLFF; CDR3 DNA: TGTGCCAGCAGCCGTGGACTCTCCCCTCTCATTAATGAAAAACTGTTTTTT
clone size: .; CDR3 length: 17; D gene: .; V gene: TRBV5-5; J gene: TRBJ1-1; CDR3 protein: CASSSLRYGNGDTEAFF; CDR3 DNA: TGTGCCAGCAGCTCCTTAAGGTACGGGAATGGAGACACTGAAGCTTTCTTT
clone size: .; CDR3 length: 14; D gene: .; V gene: TRBV27; J gene: TRBJ2-5; CDR3 protein: CASSLSRSIETQYF; CDR3 DNA: TGTGCCAGCAGTTTATCGAGGAGTATAGAGACCCAGTACTTC
clone size: .; CDR3 length: 14; D gene: TRBD1; V gene: TRBV6-5; J gene: TRBJ1-1; CDR3 protein: CASSYGDRNTEAFF; CDR3 DNA: TGTGCCAGCAGTTACGGGGACAGAAACACTGAAGCTTTCTTT
clone size: once; CDR3 length: 17; D gene: TRBD2; V gene: TRBV9; J gene: TRBJ2-5; CDR3 protein: CASSTGTSGGAQETQYF; CDR3 DNA: TGTGCCAGCAGTACCGGGACTAGCGGGGGGGCTCAAGAGACCCAGTACTTC
clone size: .; CDR3 length: 13; D gene: TRBD1; V gene: TRBV2; J gene: TRBJ1-2; CDR3 protein: CASNRGREYGYTF; CDR3 DNA: TGTGCCAGCAACAGGGGGCGAGAATATGGCTACACCTTC
clone size: .; CDR3 length: 12; D gene: .; V gene: TRBV27; J gene: TRBJ1-5; CDR3 protein: CASSTNNQPQHF; CDR3 DNA: TGTGCCAGCAGCACAAACAATCAGCCCCAGCATTTT
clone size: .; CDR3 length: 17; D gene: .; V gene: TRBV5-4; J gene: TRBJ2-5; CDR3 protein: CASSLGGTGMGRETQYF; CDR3 DNA: TGTGCCAGCAGCTTGGGCGGTACGGGGATGGGCAGGGAGACCCAGTACTTC
clone size: once; CDR3 length: 16; D gene: .; V gene: TRBV15; J gene: TRBJ2-1; CDR3 protein: CATSRINPTGHNEQFF; CDR3 DNA: TGTGCCACCAGCCGAATCAACCCGACAGGTCACAATGAGCAGTTCTTC
clone size: .; CDR3 length: 15; D gene: TRBD2; V gene: TRBV13; J gene: TRBJ2-3; CDR3 protein: CASSLAVAGADTQYF; CDR3 DNA: TGTGCCAGCAGCTTAGCCGTAGCGGGAGCAGATACGCAGTATTTT
clone size: .; CDR3 length: 15; D gene: TRBD1; V gene: TRBV19; J gene: TRBJ1-5; CDR3 protein: CASSPGQGSYQPQHF; CDR3 DNA: TGTGCCAGTAGTCCAGGACAGGGGTCCTATCAGCCCCAGCATTTT
clone size: few; CDR3 length: 15; D gene: TRBD2; V gene: TRBV4-3; J gene: TRBJ2-7; CDR3 protein: CASSLGLALSYEQYF; CDR3 DNA: TGCGCCAGCAGCCTGGGACTAGCGCTCTCCTACGAGCAGTACTTC
clone size: .; CDR3 length: 23; D gene: TRBD2; V gene: TRBV18; J gene: TRBJ2-1; CDR3 protein: CASSPPSWGPGQISGRAYNEQFF; CDR3 DNA: TGTGCCAGCTCACCACCCTCGTGGGGACCGGGACAGATTAGCGGGAGGGCCTACAATGAGCAGTTCTTC
clone size: few; CDR3 length: 16; D gene: TRBD2; V gene: TRBV7-3; J gene: TRBJ2-1; CDR3 protein: CASSLMAGGSYNEQFF; CDR3 DNA: TGTGCCAGCAGCTTAATGGCGGGAGGGTCCTACAATGAGCAGTTCTTC
clone size: .; CDR3 length: 13; D gene: .; V gene: TRBV18; J gene: TRBJ1-2; CDR3 protein: CASSPLVGEGYTF; CDR3 DNA: TGTGCCAGCTCACCACTAGTCGGGGAGGGCTACACCTTC
clone size: .; CDR3 length: 17; D gene: .; V gene: TRBV7-9; J gene: TRBJ2-7; CDR3 protein: CSSSLGRTGDLSYEQYF; CDR3 DNA: TGTTCCAGCAGCTTAGGGCGTACAGGGGACTTGTCCTACGAGCAGTACTTC
clone size: .; CDR3 length: 15; D gene: .; V gene: TRBV5-4; J gene: TRBJ2-1; CDR3 protein: CASSPRDGASDEQFF; CDR3 DNA: TGTGCCAGCAGCCCACGGGATGGTGCTAGCGATGAGCAGTTCTTC
clone size: .; CDR3 length: 20; D gene: .; V gene: TRBV15; J gene: TRBJ2-4; CDR3 protein: CATSRAAHRRTDLAKNIQYF; CDR3 DNA: TGTGCCACCAGCAGAGCCGCCCACCGTAGGACAGATCTAGCCAAAAACATTCAGTACTTC
clone size: .; CDR3 length: 14; D gene: .; V gene: TRBV6-5; J gene: TRBJ2-5; CDR3 protein: CASSLAGFPKTQYF; CDR3 DNA: TGTGCCAGCAGTCTCGCGGGTTTCCCAAAGACCCAGTACTTC
clone size: .; CDR3 length: 16; D gene: .; V gene: TRBV4-2; J gene: TRBJ2-6; CDR3 protein: CASSQDGRAGANVLTF; CDR3 DNA: TGTGCCAGCAGCCAAGATGGCAGGGCTGGGGCCAACGTCCTGACTTTC
clone size: .; CDR3 length: 13; D gene: .; V gene: TRBV19; J gene: TRBJ2-2; CDR3 protein: CAAGTTNTGELFF; CDR3 DNA: TGTGCCGCGGGGACCACGAACACCGGGGAGCTGTTTTTT
clone size: .; CDR3 length: 13; D gene: .; V gene: TRBV6-5; J gene: TRBJ2-2; CDR3 protein: CASRSRRTGELFF; CDR3 DNA: TGTGCCAGCAGATCGCGCCGCACCGGGGAGCTGTTTTTT
clone size: few; CDR3 length: 17; D gene: TRBD2; V gene: TRBV4-3; J gene: TRBJ2-3; CDR3 protein: CASSQGEQAGGPDTQYF; CDR3 DNA: TGCGCCAGCAGCCAAGGGGAACAAGCGGGAGGACCAGATACGCAGTATTTT
clone size: .; CDR3 length: 16; D gene: .; V gene: TRBV19; J gene: TRBJ1-3; CDR3 protein: CASSSYRHRSGNTIYF; CDR3 DNA: TGTGCCAGTAGTTCCTATCGACACCGCTCTGGAAACACCATATATTTT
clone size: .; CDR3 length: 15; D gene: .; V gene: TRBV7-2; J gene: TRBJ1-5; CDR3 protein: CASSPRLGGNQPQHF; CDR3 DNA: TGTGCCAGCAGCCCCCGCCTAGGAGGGAATCAGCCCCAGCATTTT
clone size: .; CDR3 length: 16; D gene: TRBD1; V gene: TRBV6-5; J gene: TRBJ1-2; CDR3 protein: CASSYQGVGTVYGYTF; CDR3 DNA: TGTGCCAGCAGTTATCAAGGGGTTGGGACAGTCTATGGCTACACCTTC
clone size: .; CDR3 length: 13; D gene: TRBD1; V gene: TRBV5-4; J gene: TRBJ1-1; CDR3 protein: CASSPRGSTEAFF; CDR3 DNA: TGTGCCAGCAGCCCCAGGGGGAGCACTGAAGCTTTCTTT
clone size: .; CDR3 length: 15; D gene: TRBD2; V gene: TRBV19; J gene: TRBJ2-2; CDR3 protein: CASHGSREGTGELFF; CDR3 DNA: TGTGCCAGCCACGGCTCCCGGGAGGGCACCGGGGAGCTGTTTTTT
clone size: once; CDR3 length: 15; D gene: TRBD1; V gene: TRBV28; J gene: TRBJ2-7; CDR3 protein: CASRPPGTGIYEQYF; CDR3 DNA: TGTGCCAGCAGGCCTCCCGGGACAGGGATTTACGAGCAGTACTTC
clone size: .; CDR3 length: 15; D gene: TRBD1; V gene: TRBV4-1; J gene: TRBJ1-5; CDR3 protein: CASSQVQGSNQPQHF; CDR3 DNA: TGCGCCAGCAGCCAAGTACAGGGGAGCAATCAGCCCCAGCATTTT
clone size: .; CDR3 length: 16; D gene: .; V gene: TRBV25-1; J gene: TRBJ1-1; CDR3 protein: CASSDPKLTGNTEAFF; CDR3 DNA: TGTGCCAGCAGTGACCCCAAGTTAACAGGGAACACTGAAGCTTTCTTT
clone size: .; CDR3 length: 18; D gene: .; V gene: TRBV9; J gene: TRBJ2-5; CDR3 protein: CASSAHLASDRGRETQYF; CDR3 DNA: TGTGCCAGCAGCGCCCACCTCGCATCGGACAGAGGGCGAGAGACCCAGTACTTC
clone size: few; CDR3 length: 15; D gene: .; V gene: TRBV4-3; J gene: TRBJ1-4; CDR3 protein: CASSDPAGYNEKLFF; CDR3 DNA: TGCGCCAGCAGCGATCCCGCAGGCTATAATGAAAAACTGTTTTTT
clone size: .; CDR3 length: 13; D gene: .; V gene: TRBV7-9; J gene: TRBJ2-7; CDR3 protein: CASTETSGYEQYF; CDR3 DNA: TGTGCCAGCACCGAAACGTCGGGATACGAGCAGTACTTC
clone size: .; CDR3 length: 18; D gene: TRBD1; V gene: TRBV6-4; J gene: TRBJ1-2; CDR3 protein: CASSFRGGQGAGSYGYTF; CDR3 DNA: TGTGCCAGCAGTTTTCGGGGGGGACAGGGGGCCGGCAGCTATGGCTACACCTTC
clone size: .; CDR3 length: 14; D gene: .; V gene: TRBV5-6; J gene: TRBJ2-7; CDR3 protein: CASSTTGLTYEQYF; CDR3 DNA: TGTGCCAGCAGCACCACAGGGTTGACCTACGAGCAGTACTTC
clone size: .; CDR3 length: 16; D gene: TRBD2; V gene: TRBV6-5; J gene: TRBJ2-5; CDR3 protein: CASSYSKALARETQYF; CDR3 DNA: TGTGCCAGCAGTTACTCGAAAGCACTAGCGAGAGAGACCCAGTACTTC
clone size: .; CDR3 length: 20; D gene: TRBD1; V gene: TRBV6-1; J gene: TRBJ1-5; CDR3 protein: CASSADRERRVIVRNQPQHF; CDR3 DNA: TGTGCCAGCAGTGCCGACAGGGAGAGAAGAGTTATAGTTAGGAATCAGCCCCAGCATTTT